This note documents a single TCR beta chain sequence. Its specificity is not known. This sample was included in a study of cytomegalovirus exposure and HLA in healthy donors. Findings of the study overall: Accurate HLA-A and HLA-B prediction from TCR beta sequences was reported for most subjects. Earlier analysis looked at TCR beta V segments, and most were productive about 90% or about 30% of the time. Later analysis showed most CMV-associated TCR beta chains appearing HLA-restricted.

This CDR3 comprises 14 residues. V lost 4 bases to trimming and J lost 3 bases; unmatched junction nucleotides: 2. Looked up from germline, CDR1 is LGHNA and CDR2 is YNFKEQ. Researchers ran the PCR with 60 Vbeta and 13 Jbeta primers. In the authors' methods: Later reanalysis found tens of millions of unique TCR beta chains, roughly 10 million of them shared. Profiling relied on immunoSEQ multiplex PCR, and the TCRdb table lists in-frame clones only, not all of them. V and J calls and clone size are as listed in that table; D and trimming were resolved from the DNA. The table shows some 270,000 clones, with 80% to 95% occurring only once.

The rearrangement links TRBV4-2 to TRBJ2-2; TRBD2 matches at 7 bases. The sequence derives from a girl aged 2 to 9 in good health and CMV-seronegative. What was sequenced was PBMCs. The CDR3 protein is CASSPREDTGELFF. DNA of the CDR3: TGTGCCAGCAGCCCCCGGGAGGACACCGGGGAGCTGTTTTTT.